This TCR beta chain was recovered during a study of sequential checkpoint blockade in melanoma. Study-wide context: After both sequences, patients received maintenance nivolumab. TCRbeta immunosequencing was performed on DNA from 90 to 100 pretreatment melanoma tumor samples. Matched biopsies came pretreatment and at week 13 for 20 to 25 patients.

Sequencing was performed with immunoSEQ multiplex PCR; in TCRdb, only in-frame clones are kept and a portion is missing. Among thousands of clones, 28% were seen once, and the ten largest hold approximately 5.9%. Treatment reported: randomized to nivolumab then ipilimumab (arm A) or the reverse (arm B). The origin of this receptor is a human donor with melanoma. This specimen was tumor tissue (inferred from file names), taken from a patient given nivolumab and ipilimumab in sequence.

The CDR3 coding sequence is TGTGCCAGCTCACCTTCACCCCCCGGACAGGGAAGGTATGAGCAGTTCTTC. Protein product: CASSPSPPGQGRYEQFF. The V call is TRBV18, the J call TRBJ2-1; TRBD1 matches 8 bases. The CDR3 contains 17 residues. CDR1 is KGHSH and CDR2 is LQKENI in the germline V gene. Trimming cost V 3 bases and J 8 bases; bases outside gene matches: 15.